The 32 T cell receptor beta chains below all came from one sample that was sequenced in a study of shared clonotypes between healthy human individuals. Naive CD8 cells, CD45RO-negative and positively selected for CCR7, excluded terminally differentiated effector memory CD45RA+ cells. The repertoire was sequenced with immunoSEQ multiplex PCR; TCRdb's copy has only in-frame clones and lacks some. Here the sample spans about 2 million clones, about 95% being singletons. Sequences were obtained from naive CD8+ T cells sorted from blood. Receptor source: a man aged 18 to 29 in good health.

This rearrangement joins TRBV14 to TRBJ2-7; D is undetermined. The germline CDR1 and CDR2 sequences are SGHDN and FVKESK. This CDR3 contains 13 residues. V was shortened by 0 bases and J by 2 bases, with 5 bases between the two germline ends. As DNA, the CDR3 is TGTGCCAGCAGCCAAGAACTCCCCTACGAGCAGTACTTC. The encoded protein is CASSQELPYEQYF.

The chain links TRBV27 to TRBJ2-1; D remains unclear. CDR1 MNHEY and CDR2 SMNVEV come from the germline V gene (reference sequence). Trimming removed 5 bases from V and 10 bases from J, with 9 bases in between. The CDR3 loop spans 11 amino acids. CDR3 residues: CASSSVLEQFF. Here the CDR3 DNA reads TGTGCCAGCAGTAGCGTACTCGAGCAGTTCTTC.

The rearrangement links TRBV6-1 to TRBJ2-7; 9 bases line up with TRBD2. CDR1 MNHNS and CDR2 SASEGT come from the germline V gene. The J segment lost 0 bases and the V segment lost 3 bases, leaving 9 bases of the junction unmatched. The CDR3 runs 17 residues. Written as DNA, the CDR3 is TGTGCCAGCAGTGAGGGGCTAGCGGGACCCAGCTCCTACGAGCAGTACTTC. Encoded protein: CASSEGLAGPSSYEQYF.

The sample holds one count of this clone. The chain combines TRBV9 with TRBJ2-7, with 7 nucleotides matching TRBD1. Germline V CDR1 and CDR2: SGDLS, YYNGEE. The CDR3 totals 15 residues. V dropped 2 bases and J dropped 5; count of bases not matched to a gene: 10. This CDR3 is CASSVGQWGRDEQYF. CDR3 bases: TGTGCCAGCAGCGTGGGACAGTGGGGCAGGGACGAGCAGTACTTC.

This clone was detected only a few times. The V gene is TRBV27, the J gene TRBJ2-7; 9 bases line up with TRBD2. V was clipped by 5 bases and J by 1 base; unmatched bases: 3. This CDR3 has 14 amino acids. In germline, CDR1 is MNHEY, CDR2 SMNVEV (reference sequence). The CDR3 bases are TGTGCCAGCAGTCTAGCGGGAAGGTCCTACGAGCAGTACTTC. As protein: CASSLAGRSYEQYF.

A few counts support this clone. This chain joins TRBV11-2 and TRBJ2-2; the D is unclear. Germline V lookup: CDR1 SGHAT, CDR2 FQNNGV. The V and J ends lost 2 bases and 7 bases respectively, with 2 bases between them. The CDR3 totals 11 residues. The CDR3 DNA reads TGTGCCAGCAGCTTAATCGGGGAGCTGTTTTTT. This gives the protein CASSLIGELFF.

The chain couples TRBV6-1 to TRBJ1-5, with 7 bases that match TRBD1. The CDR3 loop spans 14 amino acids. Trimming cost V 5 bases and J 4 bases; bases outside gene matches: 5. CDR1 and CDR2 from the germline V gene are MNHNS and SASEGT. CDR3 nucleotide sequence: TGTGCCAGCAGTCTGACAGGGCAGAATCAGCCCCAGCATTTT. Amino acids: CASSLTGQNQPQHF.

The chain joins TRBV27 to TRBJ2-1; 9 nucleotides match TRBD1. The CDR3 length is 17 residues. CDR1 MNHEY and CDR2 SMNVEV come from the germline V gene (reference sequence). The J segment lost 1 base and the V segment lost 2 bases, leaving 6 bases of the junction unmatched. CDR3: CASSLGRGTGSYNEQFF. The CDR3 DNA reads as TGTGCCAGCAGTTTAGGCCGGGGGACAGGGTCCTACAATGAGCAGTTCTTC.

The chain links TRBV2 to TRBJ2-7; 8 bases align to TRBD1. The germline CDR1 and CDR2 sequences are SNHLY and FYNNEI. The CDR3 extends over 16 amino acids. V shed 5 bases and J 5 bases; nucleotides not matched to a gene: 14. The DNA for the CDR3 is TGTGCCAGCAGTAAAGTCCAGCAGCAGGGGGCCAACGAGCAGTACTTC. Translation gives CASSKVQQQGANEQYF.

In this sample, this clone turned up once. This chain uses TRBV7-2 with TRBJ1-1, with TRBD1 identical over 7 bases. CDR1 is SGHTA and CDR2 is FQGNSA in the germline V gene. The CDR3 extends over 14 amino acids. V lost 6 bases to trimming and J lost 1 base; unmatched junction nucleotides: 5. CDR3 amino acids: CASSPGGENTEAFF. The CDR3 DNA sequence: TGTGCCAGCAGTCCAGGGGGGGAGAACACTGAAGCTTTCTTT.

DNA of the CDR3: TGCGCCAGCAGCCAAGATTGGGAAACGGGTGATCGCTATGGCTACACCTTC. Protein sequence: CASSQDWETGDRYGYTF. This rearrangement joins TRBV4-1 to TRBJ1-2; no clear D. The CDR3 contains 17 residues. Germline lookup yields CDR1 MGHRA and CDR2 YSYEKL. V lost 0 bases, J lost 4 bases, and 18 bases lay in between.

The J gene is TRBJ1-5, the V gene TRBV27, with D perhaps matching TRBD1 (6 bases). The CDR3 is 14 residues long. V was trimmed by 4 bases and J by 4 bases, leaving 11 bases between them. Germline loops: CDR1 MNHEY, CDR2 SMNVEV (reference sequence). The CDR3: CASSSGTNNQPQHF. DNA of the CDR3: TGTGCCAGCAGTTCCGGGACAAATAATCAGCCCCAGCATTTT.

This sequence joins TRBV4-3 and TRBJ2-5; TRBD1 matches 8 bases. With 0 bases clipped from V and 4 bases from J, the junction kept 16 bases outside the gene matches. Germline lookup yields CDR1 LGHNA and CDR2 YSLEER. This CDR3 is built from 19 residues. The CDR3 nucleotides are TGCGCCAGCAGCCAAGACCCGACAGGGGAGCGACGGGCTTTAGAGACCCAGTACTTC. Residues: CASSQDPTGERRALETQYF.

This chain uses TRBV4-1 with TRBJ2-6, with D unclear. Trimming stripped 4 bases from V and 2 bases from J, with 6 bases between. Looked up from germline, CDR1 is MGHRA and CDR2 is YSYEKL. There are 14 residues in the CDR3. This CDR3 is CASSPAPGANVLTF. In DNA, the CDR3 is TGCGCCAGCAGCCCGGCCCCTGGGGCCAACGTCCTGACTTTC.

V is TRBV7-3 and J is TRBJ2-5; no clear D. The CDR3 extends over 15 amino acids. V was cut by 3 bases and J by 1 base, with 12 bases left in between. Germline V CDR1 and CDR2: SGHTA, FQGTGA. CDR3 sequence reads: CASSFGGTGQETQYF. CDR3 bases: TGTGCCAGCAGCTTCGGTGGCACGGGCCAAGAGACCCAGTACTTC.

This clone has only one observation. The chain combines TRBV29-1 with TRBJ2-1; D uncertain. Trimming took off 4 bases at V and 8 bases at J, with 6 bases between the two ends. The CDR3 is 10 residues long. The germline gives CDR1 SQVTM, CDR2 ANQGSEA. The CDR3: CSVVSYEQFF. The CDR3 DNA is TGCAGCGTTGTCTCCTATGAGCAGTTCTTC.

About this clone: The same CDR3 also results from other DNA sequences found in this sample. The CDR3 here is CASSSSGELFF. CDR3 in DNA: TGTGCCAGCAGCAGCAGCGGGGAGCTGTTTTTT. The chain is built from TRBV27 and TRBJ2-2; D remains ambiguous. Between the trimmed V and J ends, which lost 6 bases and 7 bases, there was a span of 6 bases. Germline V CDR1 and CDR2: MNHEY, SMNVEV (reference sequence). The CDR3 runs 11 residues.

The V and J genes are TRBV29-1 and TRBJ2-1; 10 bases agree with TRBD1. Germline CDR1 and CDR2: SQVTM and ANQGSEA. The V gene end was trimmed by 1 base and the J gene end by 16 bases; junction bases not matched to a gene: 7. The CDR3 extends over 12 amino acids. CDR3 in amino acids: CSVEGPGQGYFF. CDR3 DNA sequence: TGCAGCGTTGAAGGGCCGGGACAGGGGTACTTCTTC.

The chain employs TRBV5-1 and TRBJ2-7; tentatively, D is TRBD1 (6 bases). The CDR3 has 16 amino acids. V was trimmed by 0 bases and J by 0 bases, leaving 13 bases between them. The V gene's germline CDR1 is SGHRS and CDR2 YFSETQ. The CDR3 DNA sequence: TGCGCCAGCAGCTTGGGGCCGACAGGTAGCTCCTACGAGCAGTACTTC. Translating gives CASSLGPTGSSYEQYF. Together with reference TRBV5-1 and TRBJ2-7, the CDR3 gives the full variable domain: KAGVTQTPRYLIKTRGQQVTLSCSPISGHRSVSWYQQTPGQGLQFLFEYFSETQRNKGNFPGRFSGRQFSNSRSEMNVSTLELGDSALYLCASSLGPTGSSYEQYFGPGTRLTVT.

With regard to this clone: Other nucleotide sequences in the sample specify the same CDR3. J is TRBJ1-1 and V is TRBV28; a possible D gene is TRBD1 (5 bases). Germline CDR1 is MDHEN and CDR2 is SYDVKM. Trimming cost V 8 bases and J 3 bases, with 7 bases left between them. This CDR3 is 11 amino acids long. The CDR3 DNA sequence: TGTGCCAGCCGGGACTACACTGAAGCTTTCTTT. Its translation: CASRDYTEAFF. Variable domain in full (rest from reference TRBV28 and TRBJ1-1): DVKVTQSSRYLVKRTGEKVFLECVQDMDHENMFWYRQDPGLGLRLIYFSYDVKMKEKGDIPEGYSVSREKKERFSLILESASTNQTSMYLCASRDYTEAFFGQGTRLTVV.

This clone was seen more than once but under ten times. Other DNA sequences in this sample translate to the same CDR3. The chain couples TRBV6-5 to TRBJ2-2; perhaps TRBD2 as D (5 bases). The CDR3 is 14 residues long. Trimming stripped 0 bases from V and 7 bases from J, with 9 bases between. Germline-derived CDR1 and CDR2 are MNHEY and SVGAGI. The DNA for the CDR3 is TGTGCCAGCAGTTACTCGGGTGGGAGCGGGGAGCTGTTTTTT. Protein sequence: CASSYSGGSGELFF.

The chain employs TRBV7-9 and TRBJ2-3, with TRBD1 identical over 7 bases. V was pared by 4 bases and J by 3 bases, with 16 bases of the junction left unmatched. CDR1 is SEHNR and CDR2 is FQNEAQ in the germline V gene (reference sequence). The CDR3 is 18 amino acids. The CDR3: CASSSRGGRQGRTDTQYF. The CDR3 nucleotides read TGTGCCAGCAGCTCTAGGGGTGGACGACAGGGCCGGACAGATACGCAGTATTTT.

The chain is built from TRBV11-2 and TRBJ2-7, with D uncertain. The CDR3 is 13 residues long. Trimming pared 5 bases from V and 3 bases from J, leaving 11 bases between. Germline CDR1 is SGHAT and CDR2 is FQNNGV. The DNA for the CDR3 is TGTGCCAGCAGCGACTCGCCGAACTACGAGCAGTACTTC. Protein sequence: CASSDSPNYEQYF. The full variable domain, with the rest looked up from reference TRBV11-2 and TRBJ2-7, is EAGVAQSPRYKIIEKRQSVAFWCNPISGHATLYWYQQILGQGPKLLIQFQNNGVVDDSQLPKDRFSAERLKGVDSTLKIQPAKLEDSAVYLCASSDSPNYEQYFGPGTRLTVT.

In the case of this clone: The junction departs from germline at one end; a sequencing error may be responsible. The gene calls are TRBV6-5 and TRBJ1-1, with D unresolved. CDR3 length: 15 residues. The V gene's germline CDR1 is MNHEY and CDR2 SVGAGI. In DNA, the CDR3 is TGTGCCAGCAGTTACTCGGAAGGTGAGAACGCTGAAGCTTTCTTT. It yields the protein CASSYSEGENAEAFF.

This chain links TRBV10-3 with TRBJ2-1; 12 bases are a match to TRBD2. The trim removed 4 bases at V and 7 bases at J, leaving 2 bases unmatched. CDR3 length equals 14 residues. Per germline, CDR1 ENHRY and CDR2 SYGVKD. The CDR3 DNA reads TGTGCCATCAGTGGACTAGCGGGGGTAAATGAGCAGTTCTTC. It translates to CAISGLAGVNEQFF.

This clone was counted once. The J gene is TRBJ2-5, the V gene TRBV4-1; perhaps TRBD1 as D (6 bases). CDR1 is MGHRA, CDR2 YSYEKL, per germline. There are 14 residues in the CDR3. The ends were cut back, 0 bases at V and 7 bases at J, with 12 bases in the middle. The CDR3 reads CASSQEGAVGTQYF. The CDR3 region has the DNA TGCGCCAGCAGCCAAGAGGGGGCGGTGGGGACCCAGTACTTC.

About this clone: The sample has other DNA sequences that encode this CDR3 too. CDR3 nucleotide sequence: TGTGCCAGCAGCTTGGCAGGGAACGAGCAGTACTTC. Residues: CASSLAGNEQYF. The rearrangement links TRBV5-6 to TRBJ2-7; tentatively, D is TRBD1 (5 bases). V was pared by 0 bases and J by 5 bases, with 6 bases between. CDR1 is SGHDT, CDR2 YYEEEE, per germline. CDR3 length equals 12 residues. Looking up the rest from reference TRBV5-6 and TRBJ2-7 gives the full variable domain: DAGVTQSPTHLIKTRGQQVTLRCSPKSGHDTVSWYQQALGQGPQFIFQYYEEEERQRGNFPDRFSGHQFPNYSSELNVNALLLGDSALYLCASSLAGNEQYFGPGTRLTVT.

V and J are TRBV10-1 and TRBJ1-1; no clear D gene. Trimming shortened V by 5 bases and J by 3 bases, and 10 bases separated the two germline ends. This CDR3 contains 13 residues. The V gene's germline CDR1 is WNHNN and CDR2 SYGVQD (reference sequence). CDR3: CASSIGEYTEAFF. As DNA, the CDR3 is TGCGCCAGCAGTATTGGGGAGTACACTGAAGCTTTCTTT.

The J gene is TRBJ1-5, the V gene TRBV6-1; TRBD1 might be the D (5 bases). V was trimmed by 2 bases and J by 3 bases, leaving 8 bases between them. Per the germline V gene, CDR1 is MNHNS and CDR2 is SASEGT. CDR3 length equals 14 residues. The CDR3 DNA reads TGTGCCAGCAGTGAACCGGGGCTCAATCAGCCCCAGCATTTT. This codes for CASSEPGLNQPQHF.

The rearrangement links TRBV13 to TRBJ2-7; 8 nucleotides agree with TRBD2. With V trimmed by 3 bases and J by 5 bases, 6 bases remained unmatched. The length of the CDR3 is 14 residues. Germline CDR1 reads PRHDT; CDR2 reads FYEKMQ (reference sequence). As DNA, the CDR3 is TGTGCCAGCAGCTTCGGGAGGGCTAGCGACGAGCAGTACTTC. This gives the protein CASSFGRASDEQYF.

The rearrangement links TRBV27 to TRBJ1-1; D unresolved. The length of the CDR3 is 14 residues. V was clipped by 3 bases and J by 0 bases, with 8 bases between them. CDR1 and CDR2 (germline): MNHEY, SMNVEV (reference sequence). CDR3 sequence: CASSFAGVNTEAFF. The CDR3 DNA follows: TGTGCCAGCAGTTTCGCCGGGGTGAACACTGAAGCTTTCTTT.

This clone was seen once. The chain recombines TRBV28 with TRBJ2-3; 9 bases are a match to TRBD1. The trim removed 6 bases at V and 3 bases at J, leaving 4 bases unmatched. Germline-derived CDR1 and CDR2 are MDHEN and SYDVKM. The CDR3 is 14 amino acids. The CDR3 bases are TGTGCCAGCAGCGCGACAGGGGGGACAGATACGCAGTATTTT. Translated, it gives CASSATGGTDTQYF. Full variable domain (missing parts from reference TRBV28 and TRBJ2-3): DVKVTQSSRYLVKRTGEKVFLECVQDMDHENMFWYRQDPGLGLRLIYFSYDVKMKEKGDIPEGYSVSREKKERFSLILESASTNQTSMYLCASSATGGTDTQYFGPGTRLTVL.